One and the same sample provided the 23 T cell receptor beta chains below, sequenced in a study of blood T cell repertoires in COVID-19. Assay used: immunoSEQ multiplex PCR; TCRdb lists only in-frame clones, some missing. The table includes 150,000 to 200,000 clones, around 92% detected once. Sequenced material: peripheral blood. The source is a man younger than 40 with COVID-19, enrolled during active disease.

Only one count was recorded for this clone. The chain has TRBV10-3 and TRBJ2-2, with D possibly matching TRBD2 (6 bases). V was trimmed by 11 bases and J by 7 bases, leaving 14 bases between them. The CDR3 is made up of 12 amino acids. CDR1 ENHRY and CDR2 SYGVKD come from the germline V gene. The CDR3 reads CAAGREDGELFF. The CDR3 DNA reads TGTGCCGCGGGCAGGGAGGACGGGGAGCTGTTTTTT.

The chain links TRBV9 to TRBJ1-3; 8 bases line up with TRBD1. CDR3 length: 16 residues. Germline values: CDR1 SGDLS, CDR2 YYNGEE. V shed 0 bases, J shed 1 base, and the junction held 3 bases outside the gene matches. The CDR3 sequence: CASSVGGQESGNTIYF. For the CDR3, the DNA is TGTGCCAGCAGCGTAGGGGGACAGGAGTCTGGAAACACCATATATTTT.

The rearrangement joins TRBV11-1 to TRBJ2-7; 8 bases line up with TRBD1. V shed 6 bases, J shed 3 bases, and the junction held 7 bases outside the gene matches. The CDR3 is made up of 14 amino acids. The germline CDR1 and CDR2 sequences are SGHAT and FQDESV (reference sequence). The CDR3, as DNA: TGTGCCAGCAGGCAACCTGGACAGGGCTACGAGCAGTACTTC. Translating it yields CASRQPGQGYEQYF.

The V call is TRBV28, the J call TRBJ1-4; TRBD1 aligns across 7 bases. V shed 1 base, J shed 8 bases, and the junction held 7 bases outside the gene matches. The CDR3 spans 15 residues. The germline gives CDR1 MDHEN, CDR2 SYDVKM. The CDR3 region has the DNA TGTGCCAGCAGTTTATTTCAGGGGGTTCGGGAAAAACTGTTTTTT. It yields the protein CASSLFQGVREKLFF.

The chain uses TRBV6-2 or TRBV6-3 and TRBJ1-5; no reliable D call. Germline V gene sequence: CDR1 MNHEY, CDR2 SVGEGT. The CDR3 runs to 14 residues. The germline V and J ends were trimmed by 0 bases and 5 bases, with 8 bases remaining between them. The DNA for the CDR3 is TGTGCCAGCAGTTACTCCCGCGGATATCAGCCCCAGCATTTT. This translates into CASSYSRGYQPQHF.

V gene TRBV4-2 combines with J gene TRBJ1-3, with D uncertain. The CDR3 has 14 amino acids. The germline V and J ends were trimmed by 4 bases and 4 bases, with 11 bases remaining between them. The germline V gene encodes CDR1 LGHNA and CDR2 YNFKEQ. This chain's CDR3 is CASSPGRNGNTIYF. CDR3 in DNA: TGTGCCAGCAGCCCCGGGAGGAACGGAAACACCATATATTTT.

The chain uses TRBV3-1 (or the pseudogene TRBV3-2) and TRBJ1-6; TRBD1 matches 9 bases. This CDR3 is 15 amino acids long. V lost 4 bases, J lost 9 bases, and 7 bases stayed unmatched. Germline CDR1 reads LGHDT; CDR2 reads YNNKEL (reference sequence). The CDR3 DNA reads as TGTGCCAGCAGCCCTTGGACAGGGGCGGGTTCACCCCTCCACTTT. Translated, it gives CASSPWTGAGSPLHF.

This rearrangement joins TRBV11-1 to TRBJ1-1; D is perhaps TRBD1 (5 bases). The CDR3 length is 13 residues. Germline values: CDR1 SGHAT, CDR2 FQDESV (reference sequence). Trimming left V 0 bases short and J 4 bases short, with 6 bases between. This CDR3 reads CASSLARGTEAFF. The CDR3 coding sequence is TGTGCCAGCAGCTTAGCAAGGGGCACTGAAGCTTTCTTT.

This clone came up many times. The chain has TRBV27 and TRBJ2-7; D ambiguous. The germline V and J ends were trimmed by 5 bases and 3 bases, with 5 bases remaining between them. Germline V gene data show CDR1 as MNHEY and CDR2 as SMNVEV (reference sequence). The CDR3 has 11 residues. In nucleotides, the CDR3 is TGTGCCAGCAGTGACAACTACGAGCAGTACTTC. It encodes CASSDNYEQYF.

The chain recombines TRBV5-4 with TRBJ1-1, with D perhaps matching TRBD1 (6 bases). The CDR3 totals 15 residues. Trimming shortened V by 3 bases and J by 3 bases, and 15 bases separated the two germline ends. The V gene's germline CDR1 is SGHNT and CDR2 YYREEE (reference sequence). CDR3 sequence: CASSSGGGWYTEAFF. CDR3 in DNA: TGTGCCAGCAGCTCGGGCGGGGGCTGGTACACTGAAGCTTTCTTT.

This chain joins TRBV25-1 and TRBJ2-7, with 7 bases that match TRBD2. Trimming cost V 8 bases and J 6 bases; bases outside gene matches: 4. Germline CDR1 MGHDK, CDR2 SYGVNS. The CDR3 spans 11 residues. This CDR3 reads CASGSGGEQYF. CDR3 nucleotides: TGTGCCAGCGGATCGGGGGGCGAGCAGTACTTC.

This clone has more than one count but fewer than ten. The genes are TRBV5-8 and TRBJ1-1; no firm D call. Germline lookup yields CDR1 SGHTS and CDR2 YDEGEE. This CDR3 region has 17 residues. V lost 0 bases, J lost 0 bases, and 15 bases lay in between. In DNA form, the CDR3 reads TGTGCCAGCAGCTTGGTGCTTGTCGCGGGGATGAACACTGAAGCTTTCTTT. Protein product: CASSLVLVAGMNTEAFF.

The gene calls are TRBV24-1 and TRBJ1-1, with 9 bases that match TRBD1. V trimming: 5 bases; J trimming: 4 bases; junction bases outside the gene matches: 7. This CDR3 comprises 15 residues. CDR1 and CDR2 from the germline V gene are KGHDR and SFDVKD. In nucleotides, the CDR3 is TGTGCCACCAGTGGGACAGGGGCTAGGGGCACTGAAGCTTTCTTT. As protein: CATSGTGARGTEAFF.

The CDR3 reads CASSRPQEAGTEAFF. The CDR3 coding sequence is TGTGCCAGCAGTCGCCCCCAGGAAGCGGGGACTGAAGCTTTCTTT. This chain links TRBV27 with TRBJ1-1, with D unresolved. Per the germline V gene, CDR1 is MNHEY and CDR2 is SMNVEV (reference sequence). This CDR3 region has 15 residues. The germline V and J ends were trimmed by 5 bases and 5 bases, with 18 bases remaining between them.

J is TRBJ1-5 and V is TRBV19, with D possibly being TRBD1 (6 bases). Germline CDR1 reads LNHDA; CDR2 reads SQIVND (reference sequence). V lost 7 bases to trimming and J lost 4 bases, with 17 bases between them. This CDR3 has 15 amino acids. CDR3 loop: CASIKGQGQNQPQHF. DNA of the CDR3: TGTGCCAGTATAAAAGGGCAGGGGCAAAATCAGCCCCAGCATTTT.

The CDR3 DNA follows: TGTGCCAGCAAAGCCGGGACAGGGAACGGTGGCTACACCTTC. It encodes CASKAGTGNGGYTF. The chain joins TRBV5-4 to TRBJ1-2; 9 nucleotides align to TRBD1. The trim removed 6 bases at V and 7 bases at J, leaving 10 bases unmatched. CDR3 length equals 14 residues. The germline gives CDR1 SGHNT, CDR2 YYREEE (reference sequence).

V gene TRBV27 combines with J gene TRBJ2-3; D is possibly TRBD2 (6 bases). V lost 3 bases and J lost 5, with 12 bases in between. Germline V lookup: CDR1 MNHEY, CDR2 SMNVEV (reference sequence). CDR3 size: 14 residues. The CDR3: CASSFVGLEDTQYF. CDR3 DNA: TGTGCCAGCAGTTTCGTGGGACTCGAAGATACGCAGTATTTT.

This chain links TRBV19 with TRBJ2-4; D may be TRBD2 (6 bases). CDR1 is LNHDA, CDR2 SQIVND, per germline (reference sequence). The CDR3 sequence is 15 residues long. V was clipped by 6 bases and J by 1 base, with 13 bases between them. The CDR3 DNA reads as TGTGCCAGTAGGCCCCACGCGGGGGCCAAAAACATTCAGTACTTC. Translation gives CASRPHAGAKNIQYF.

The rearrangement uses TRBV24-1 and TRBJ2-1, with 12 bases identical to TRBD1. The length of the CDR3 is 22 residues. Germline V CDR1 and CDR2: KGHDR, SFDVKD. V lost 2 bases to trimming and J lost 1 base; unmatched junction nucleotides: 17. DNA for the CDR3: TGTGCCACCAGTGATTCCGGGACAGGGGGCGCGGAGAGATCGACATCCTACAATGAGCAGTTCTTC. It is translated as CATSDSGTGGAERSTSYNEQFF.

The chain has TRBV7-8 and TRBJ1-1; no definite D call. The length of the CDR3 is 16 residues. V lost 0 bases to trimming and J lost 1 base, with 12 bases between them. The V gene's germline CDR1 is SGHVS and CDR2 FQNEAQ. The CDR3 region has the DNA TGTGCCAGCAGCTTAGCGTTTAGACTAGGGAACACTGAAGCTTTCTTT. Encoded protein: CASSLAFRLGNTEAFF.

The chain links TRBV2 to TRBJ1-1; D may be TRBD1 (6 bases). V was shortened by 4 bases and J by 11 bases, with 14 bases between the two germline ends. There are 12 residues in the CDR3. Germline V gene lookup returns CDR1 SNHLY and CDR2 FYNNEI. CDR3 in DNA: TGTGCCAGCAGTGGACAGGCCCTCCTGGCTTTCTTT. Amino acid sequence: CASSGQALLAFF.

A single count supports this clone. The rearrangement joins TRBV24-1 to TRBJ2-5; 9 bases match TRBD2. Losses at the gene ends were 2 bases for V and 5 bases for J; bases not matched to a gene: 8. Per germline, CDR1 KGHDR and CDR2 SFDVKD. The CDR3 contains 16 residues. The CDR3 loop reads CATSDSRGGAGETQYF. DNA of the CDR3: TGTGCCACCAGTGATTCCCGCGGGGGGGCCGGGGAGACCCAGTACTTC.

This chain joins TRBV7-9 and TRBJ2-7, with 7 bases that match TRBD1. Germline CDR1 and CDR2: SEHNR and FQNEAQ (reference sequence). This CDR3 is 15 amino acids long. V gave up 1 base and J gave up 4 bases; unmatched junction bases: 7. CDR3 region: CASSLGTGVKYEQYF. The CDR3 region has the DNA TGTGCCAGCAGCTTAGGAACAGGGGTAAAGTACGAGCAGTACTTC.